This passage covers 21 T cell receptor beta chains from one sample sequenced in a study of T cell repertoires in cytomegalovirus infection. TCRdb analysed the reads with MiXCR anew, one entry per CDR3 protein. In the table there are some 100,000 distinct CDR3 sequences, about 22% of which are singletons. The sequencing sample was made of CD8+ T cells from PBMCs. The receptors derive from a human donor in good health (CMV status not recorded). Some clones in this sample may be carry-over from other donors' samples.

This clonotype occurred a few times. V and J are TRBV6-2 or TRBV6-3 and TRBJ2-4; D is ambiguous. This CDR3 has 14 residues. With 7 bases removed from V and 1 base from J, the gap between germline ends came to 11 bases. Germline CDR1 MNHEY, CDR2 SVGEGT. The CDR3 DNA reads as TGTGCCAGCACGGGCGGTGAGGCCAAAAACATTCAGTACTTC. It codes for CASTGGEAKNIQYF.

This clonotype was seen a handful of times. CDR3 amino acids: CASSQEAGGSYSTDTQYF. The CDR3 DNA sequence: TGCGCCAGCAGCCAAGAAGCGGGAGGTTCTTATAGCACAGATACGCAGTATTTT. The chain uses TRBV4-3 and TRBJ2-3, with 9 positions matching TRBD2. Germline V lookup: CDR1 LGHNA, CDR2 YSLEER. The CDR3 is made up of 18 amino acids. J lost 0 bases, V lost 0 bases, and 7 bases had no gene match.

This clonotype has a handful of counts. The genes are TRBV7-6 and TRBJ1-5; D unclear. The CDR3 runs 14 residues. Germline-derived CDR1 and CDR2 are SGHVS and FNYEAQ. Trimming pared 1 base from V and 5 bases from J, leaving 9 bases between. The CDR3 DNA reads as TGTGCCAGCAGCTTAGACAACTCGGATCAGCCCCAGCATTTT. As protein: CASSLDNSDQPQHF.

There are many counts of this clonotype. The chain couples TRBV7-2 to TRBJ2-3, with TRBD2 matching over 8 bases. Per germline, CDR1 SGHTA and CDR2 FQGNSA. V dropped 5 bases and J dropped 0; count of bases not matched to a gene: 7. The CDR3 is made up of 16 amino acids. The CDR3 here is CASSPGLALSTDTQYF. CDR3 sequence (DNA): TGTGCCAGCAGCCCCGGACTAGCCCTAAGCACAGATACGCAGTATTTT.

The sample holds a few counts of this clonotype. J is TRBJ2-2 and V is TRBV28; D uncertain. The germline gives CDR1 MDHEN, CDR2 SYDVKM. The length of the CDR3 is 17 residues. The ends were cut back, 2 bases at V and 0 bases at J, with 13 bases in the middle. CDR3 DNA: TGTGCCAGCAGTTTAGAGTTGGGCTTCGCGAACACCGGGGAGCTGTTTTTT. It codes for CASSLELGFANTGELFF.

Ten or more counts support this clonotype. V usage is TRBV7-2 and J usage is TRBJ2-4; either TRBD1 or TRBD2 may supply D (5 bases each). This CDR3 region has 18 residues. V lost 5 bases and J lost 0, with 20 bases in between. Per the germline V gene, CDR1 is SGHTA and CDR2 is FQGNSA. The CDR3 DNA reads TGTGCCAGCAGCCATGAGACCCGGGGCCCGAGAGCCAAAAACATTCAGTACTTC. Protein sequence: CASSHETRGPRAKNIQYF.

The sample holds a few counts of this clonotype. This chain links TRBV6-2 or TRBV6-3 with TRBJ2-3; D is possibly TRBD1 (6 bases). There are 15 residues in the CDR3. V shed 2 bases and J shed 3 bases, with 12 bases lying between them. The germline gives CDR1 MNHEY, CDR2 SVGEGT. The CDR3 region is CASSYRGTRTDTQYF. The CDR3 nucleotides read TGTGCCAGCAGTTACAGGGGGACCCGGACAGATACGCAGTATTTT.

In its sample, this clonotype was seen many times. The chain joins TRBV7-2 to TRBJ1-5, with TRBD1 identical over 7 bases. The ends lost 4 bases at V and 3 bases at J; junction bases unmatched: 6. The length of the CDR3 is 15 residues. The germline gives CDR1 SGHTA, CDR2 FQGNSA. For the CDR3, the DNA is TGTGCCAGCAGCTCCTGGGACAGTTCCAATCAGCCCCAGCATTTT. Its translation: CASSSWDSSNQPQHF.

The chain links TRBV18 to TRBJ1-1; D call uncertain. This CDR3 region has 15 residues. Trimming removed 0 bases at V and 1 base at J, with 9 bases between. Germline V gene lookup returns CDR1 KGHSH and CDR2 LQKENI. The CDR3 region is CASSPPVNRNTEAFF. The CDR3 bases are TGTGCCAGCTCACCACCTGTAAATAGGAACACTGAAGCTTTCTTT.

In DNA form, the CDR3 reads TGTGCCAGCACCCCCGGACAGGGGGGCTCCTACAATGAGCAGTTCTTC. Its translation: CASTPGQGGSYNEQFF. The chain combines TRBV12-3 or TRBV12-4 with TRBJ2-1; the match to TRBD1 covers 10 bases. V was clipped by 7 bases and J by 0 bases; unmatched bases: 6. This CDR3 has 16 amino acids.

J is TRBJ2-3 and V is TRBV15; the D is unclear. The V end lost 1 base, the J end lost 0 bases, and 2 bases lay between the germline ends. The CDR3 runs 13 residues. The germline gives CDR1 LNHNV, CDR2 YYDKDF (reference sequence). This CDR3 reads CATSRASTDTQYF. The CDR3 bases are TGTGCCACCAGCAGAGCTAGCACAGATACGCAGTATTTT.

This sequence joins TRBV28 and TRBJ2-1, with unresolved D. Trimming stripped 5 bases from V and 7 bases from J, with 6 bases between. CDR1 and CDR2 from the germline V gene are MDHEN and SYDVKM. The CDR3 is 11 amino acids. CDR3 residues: CASSNWNEQFF. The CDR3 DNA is TGTGCCAGCAGTAATTGGAATGAGCAGTTCTTC.

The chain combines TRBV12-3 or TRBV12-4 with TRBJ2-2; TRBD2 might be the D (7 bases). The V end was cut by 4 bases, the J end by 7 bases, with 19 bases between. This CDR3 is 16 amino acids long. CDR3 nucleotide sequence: TGTGCCAGCAGTTACCCAAGGGGGGGGTGGGGCGGGGAGCTGTTTTTT. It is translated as CASSYPRGGWGGELFF.

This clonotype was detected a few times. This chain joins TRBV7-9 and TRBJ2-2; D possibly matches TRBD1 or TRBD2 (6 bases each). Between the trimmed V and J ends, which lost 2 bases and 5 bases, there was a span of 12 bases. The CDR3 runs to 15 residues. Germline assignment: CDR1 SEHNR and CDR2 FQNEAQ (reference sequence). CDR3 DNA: TGTGCCAGCAGCTTACCGGGGGCGAGGACCGGGGAGCTGTTTTTT. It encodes CASSLPGARTGELFF.

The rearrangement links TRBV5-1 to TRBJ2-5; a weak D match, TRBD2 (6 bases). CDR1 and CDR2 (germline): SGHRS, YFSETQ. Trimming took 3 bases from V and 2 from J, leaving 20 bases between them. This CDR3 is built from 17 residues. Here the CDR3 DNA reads TGCGCCAGCAGCTCCTGGGGGGAGGAGCGACCGCAAGAGACCCAGTACTTC. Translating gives CASSSWGEERPQETQYF.

DNA for the CDR3: TGCGCCAGCAGCCTCGGGACAGGGGGTAGGTACACTGAAGCTTTCTTT. Amino acid sequence: CASSLGTGGRYTEAFF. The V gene is TRBV4-3, the J gene TRBJ1-1, with 11 bases matching TRBD1. The V and J ends lost 4 bases and 3 bases, in that order; junction bases with no gene match: 7. CDR1 LGHNA and CDR2 YSLEER come from the germline V gene. This CDR3 contains 16 residues.

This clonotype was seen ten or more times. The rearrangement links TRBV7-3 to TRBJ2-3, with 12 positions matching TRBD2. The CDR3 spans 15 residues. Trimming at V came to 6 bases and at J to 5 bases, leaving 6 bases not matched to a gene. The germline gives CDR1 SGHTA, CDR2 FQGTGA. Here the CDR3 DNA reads TGTGCCAGCAGTTCTAGCGGGGGGGCCCTAGATACGCAGTATTTT. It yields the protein CASSSSGGALDTQYF. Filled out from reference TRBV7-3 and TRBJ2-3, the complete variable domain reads GAGVSQTPSNKVTEKGKYVELRCDPISGHTALYWYRQSLGQGPEFLIYFQGTGAADDSGLPNDRFFAVRPEGSVSTLKIQRTERGDSAVYLCASSSSGGALDTQYFGPGTRLTVL.

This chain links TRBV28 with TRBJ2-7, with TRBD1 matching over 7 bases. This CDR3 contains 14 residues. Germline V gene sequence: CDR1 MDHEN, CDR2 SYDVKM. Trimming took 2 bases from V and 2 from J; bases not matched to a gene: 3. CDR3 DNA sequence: TGTGCCAGCAGTTTAGGACAGGTAACCTACGAGCAGTACTTC. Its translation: CASSLGQVTYEQYF.

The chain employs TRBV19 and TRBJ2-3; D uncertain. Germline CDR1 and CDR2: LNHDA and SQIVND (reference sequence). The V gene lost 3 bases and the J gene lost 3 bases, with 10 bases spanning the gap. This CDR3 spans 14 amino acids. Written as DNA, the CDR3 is TGTGCCAGTAGTATTGAGTTGGAGACAGATACGCAGTATTTT. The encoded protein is CASSIELETDTQYF.

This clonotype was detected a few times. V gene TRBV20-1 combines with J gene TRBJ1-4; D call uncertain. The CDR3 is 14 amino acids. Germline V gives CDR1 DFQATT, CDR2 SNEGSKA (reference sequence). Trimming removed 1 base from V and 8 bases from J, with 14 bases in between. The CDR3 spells CSARAALLREKLFF. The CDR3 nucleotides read TGCAGTGCTAGAGCGGCTCTCCTAAGAGAAAAACTGTTTTTT.

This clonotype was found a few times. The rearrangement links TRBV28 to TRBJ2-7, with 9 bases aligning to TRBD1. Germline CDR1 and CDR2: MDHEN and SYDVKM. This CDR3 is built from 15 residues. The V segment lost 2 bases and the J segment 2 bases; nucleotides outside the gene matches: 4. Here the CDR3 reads CASSLTQGAAYEQYF. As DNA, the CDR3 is TGTGCCAGCAGTTTAACACAGGGGGCGGCCTACGAGCAGTACTTC.